This T cell receptor beta chain was captured in a study of CD8 T cells in ankylosing spondylitis. The CDR3 covers 14 residues. The ends were cut back, 4 bases at V and 1 base at J, with 10 bases in the middle. From germline, CDR1 is DFQATT and CDR2 SNEGSKA (reference sequence). Notes on the study in general: Apparently characteristic of ankylosing spondylitis blood was a TCR beta motif (eight highly homologous variants). Relatively rare in peripheral blood, disease-linked clones were also CD8+. Matched ankylosing spondylitis synovial fluid reportedly showed significant enrichment of disease-linked clones. Past research had described some motif variants in reactive arthritis synovial fluid and blood.

This clonotype has only a few counts. Its antigen is currently unknown. Quantitative 5'-RACE was performed with molecular barcodes, and it yielded the TCR beta libraries. A single record per CDR3 protein comes from TCRdb applying MiXCR to the 5' RACE reads. Found here are hundreds of thousands of distinct CDR3 sequences, roughly a quarter of them singletons; the top ten hold roughly 0.8%. This TCR was sampled from a male donor with ankylosing spondylitis. This sequence joins TRBV20-1 and TRBJ2-2; D gene unclear. Sequencing was carried out using blood, either unsorted or a sorted T cell fraction (not recorded which). The CDR3 DNA sequence: TGCAGTGCTAAACGGAGACAGAACACCGGGGAGCTGTTTTTT. Encoded protein: CSAKRRQNTGELFF.